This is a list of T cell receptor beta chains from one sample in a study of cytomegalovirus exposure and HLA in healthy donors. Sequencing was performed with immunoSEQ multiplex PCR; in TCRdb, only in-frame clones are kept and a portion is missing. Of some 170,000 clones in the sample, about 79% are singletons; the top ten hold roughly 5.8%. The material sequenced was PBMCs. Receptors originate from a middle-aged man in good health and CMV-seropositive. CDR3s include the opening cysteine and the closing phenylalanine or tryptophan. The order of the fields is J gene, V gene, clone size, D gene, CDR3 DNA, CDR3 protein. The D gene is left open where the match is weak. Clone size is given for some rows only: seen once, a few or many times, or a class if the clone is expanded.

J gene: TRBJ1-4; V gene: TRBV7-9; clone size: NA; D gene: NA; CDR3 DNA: TGTGCCAGCAGCTCCGAGGTGTACGAAAAACTGTTTTTT; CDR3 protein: CASSSEVYEKLFF
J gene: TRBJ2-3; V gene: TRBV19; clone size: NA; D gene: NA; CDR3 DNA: TGTGCCAGTAGTATATCCAGGGGCGCCGGTACAGATACGCAGTATTTT; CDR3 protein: CASSISRGAGTDTQYF
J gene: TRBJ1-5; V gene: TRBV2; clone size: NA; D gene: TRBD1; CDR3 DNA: TGTGCCAGCAGCGCGGGACAGTCCAATCAGCCCCAGCATTTT; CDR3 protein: CASSAGQSNQPQHF
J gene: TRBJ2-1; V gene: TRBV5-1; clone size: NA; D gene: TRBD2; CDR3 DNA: TGCGCCAGCAGCTTGGGGGCAGCGGGAGGGACCTACAATGAGCAGTTCTTC; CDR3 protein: CASSLGAAGGTYNEQFF
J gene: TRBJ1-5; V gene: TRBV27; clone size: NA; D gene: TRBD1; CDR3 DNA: TGCGCGACAGGGGTGTTCCAGCCCCAGCATTTT; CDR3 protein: CATGVFQPQHF
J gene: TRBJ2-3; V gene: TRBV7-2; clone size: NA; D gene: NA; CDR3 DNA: TGTGCCAGCAGCTTAGGGGGGCGGACAGATACGCAGTATTTT; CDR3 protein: CASSLGGRTDTQYF
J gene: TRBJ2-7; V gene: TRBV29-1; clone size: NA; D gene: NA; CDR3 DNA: TGCAGCGTAAGCGAGGGCTACGAGCAGTACTTC; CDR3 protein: CSVSEGYEQYF
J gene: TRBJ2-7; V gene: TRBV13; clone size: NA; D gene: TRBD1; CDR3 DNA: TGTGCCAGCAGCTCATCCGGGACAGGGAGATACGAGCAGTACTTC; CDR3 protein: CASSSSGTGRYEQYF
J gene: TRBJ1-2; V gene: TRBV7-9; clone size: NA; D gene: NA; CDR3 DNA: TGTGCCAGCAGCAGAAGGACAGACTTCTATGGCTACACCTTC; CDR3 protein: CASSRRTDFYGYTF
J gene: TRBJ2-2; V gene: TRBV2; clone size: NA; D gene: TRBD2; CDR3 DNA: TGTGCCAGCAGTCTTAGCGGGAGAGCGGAGCTGTTTTTT; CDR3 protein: CASSLSGRAELFF
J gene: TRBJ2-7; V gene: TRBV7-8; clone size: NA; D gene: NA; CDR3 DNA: TGTGCCAGCAGCTTAATCCAGGGCGAGCAGTACTTC; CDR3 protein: CASSLIQGEQYF
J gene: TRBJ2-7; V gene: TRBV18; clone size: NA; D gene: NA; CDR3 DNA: TGTGCCAGCTCATGGTCGGGGGACGAGCAGTACTTC; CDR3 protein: CASSWSGDEQYF
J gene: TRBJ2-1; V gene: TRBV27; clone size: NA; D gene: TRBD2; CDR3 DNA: TGTGCCAGCAGTTTAGCCGGGACTAGCGGACCGTTCTTC; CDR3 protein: CASSLAGTSGPFF
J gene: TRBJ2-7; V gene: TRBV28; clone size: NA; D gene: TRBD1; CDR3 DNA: TGTGCCAGCAGTCCCGGGACAGCCTCCTACGAGCAGTACTTC; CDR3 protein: CASSPGTASYEQYF
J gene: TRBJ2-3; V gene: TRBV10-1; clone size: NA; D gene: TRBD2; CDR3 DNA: TGCGCCAGCAGATTAGCGGGAAACACAGATACGCAGTATTTT; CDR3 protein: CASRLAGNTDTQYF
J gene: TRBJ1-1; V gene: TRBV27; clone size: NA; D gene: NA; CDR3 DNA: TGTGCCAGCAGTTCCACGGGGGTCATGAACACTGAAGCTTTCTTT; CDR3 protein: CASSSTGVMNTEAFF
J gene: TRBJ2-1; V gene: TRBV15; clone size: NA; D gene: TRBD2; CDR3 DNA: TGTGCCACCAGCAGAGTTGGGCTAGCGGGGGGCCTAGGGAACAATGAGCAGTTCTTC; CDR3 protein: CATSRVGLAGGLGNNEQFF
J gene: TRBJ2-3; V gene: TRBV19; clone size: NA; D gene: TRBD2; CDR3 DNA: TGTGCCAGTAGTATAGGGCGGGAGGCAGATACGCAGTATTTT; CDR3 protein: CASSIGREADTQYF
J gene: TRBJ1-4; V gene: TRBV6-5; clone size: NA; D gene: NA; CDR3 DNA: TGTGCCAGCCAGCCTGGAGGGCCTAATGAAAAACTGTTTTTT; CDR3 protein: CASQPGGPNEKLFF
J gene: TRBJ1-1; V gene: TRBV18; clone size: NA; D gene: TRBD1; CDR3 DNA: TGTGCCAGCTCACTTTTACAGGGGGGCACTGAAGCTTTCTTT; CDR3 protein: CASSLLQGGTEAFF
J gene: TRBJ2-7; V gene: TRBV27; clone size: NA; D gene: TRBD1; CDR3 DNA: TGTGCCAGCAGTACCCGACAGGGCAACGAGCAGTACTTC; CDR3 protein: CASSTRQGNEQYF
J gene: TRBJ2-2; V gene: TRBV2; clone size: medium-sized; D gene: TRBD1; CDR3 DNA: TGTGCCAGCAGTGTCCCTCGGGACAGCGCGAACACCGGGGAGCTGTTTTTT; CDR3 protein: CASSVPRDSANTGELFF
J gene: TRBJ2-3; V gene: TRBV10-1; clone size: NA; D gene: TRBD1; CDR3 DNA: TGCGCCAGCAGTAGACAGGGAAGCAGAGATACGCAGTATTTT; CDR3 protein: CASSRQGSRDTQYF
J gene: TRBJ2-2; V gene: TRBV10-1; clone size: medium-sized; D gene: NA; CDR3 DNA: TGCGCCAGCAGTGAGACTTGGTCGGGGGAGCTGTTTTTT; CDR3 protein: CASSETWSGELFF